The clone carrying this T cell receptor (beta chain) was detected once. The deep-level immunoSEQ assay was used. Sorted-subset replicate PCRs used around 0.2 ug DNA, tens of thousands of T cell genomes. Profiling relied on immunoSEQ multiplex PCR, and the TCRdb table lists in-frame clones only, not all of them. The sample records roughly 2.6 million clones, approximately 92% being singletons. This sample is part of a study of shared clonotypes between healthy human individuals. Each of the donors was a healthy adult who was HIV-negative and had not had a recent acute infection or vaccination. Trimming cost V 5 bases and J 3 bases; bases outside gene matches: 6. The germline gives CDR1 SNHLY, CDR2 FYNNEI. The CDR3 contains 16 residues.

Sequencing input: naive CD4+ T cells sorted from blood. Subset in this sample: CD45RA+ positively selected. The sequence was collected from a man younger than 35 in good health. The gene calls are TRBV2 and TRBJ2-3; 12 bases are shared with TRBD2. Here the CDR3 reads CASSPRTSGATDTQYF. The CDR3 region has the DNA TGTGCCAGCAGTCCCCGGACTAGCGGGGCTACAGATACGCAGTATTTT. Combining the CDR3 with reference TRBV2 and TRBJ2-3 gives the whole variable domain EPEVTQTPSHQVTQMGQEVILRCVPISNHLYFYWYRQILGQKVEFLVSFYNNEISEKSEIFDDQFSVERPDGSNFTLKIRSTKLEDSAMYFCASSPRTSGATDTQYFGPGTRLTVL.